This TCR beta chain was found in a study of blood T cell repertoires in COVID-19. The germline gives CDR1 SGHTA, CDR2 FQGTGA. The CDR3 contains 13 residues. V lost 5 bases and J lost 10, with 15 bases in between. Some clones are missing from TCRdb's copy, which holds only in-frame ones; the method was immunoSEQ multiplex PCR. The sample lists about 76,000 clones, roughly 80% seen once, with under 35% in the top ten. V is TRBV7-3 and J is TRBJ2-1, with D possibly matching TRBD2 (5 bases). This receptor was identified in a human donor in a cohort sampled during active COVID-19. The sample consisted of peripheral blood. Written as DNA, the CDR3 is TGTGCCAGCAGCCTTAGCCCAGCGGAGGAGCAGTTCTTC. Amino acid sequence: CASSLSPAEEQFF.